This TCR beta chain emerged from a study of OX40 agonist ivuxolimab in advanced cancers. The protocol was immunoSEQ multiplex PCR, while the TCRdb copy is restricted to in-frame clones and leaves out a portion. The table has approximately 72,000 clones, around 90% seen once. The receptor comes from an adult with an advanced solid tumor such as melanoma, head and neck, liver or kidney cancer. This specimen was CD4+ or CD8+ T cells sorted from blood, taken in a trial of the OX40 agonist ivuxolimab.

The DNA for the CDR3 is TGTGCCTGGAGTGGACCCTATCAGCCCCAGCATTTT. This translates into CAWSGPYQPQHF. The V call is TRBV30, the J call TRBJ1-5, with D uncertain. Germline V lookup: CDR1 GTSNPN, CDR2 SVGIG (reference sequence). Between the trimmed V and J ends, which lost 1 base and 5 bases, there was a span of 6 bases. The CDR3 spans 12 residues.